This T cell receptor beta chain originates from a study of cytomegalovirus exposure and HLA in healthy donors. PCR employed 60 Vbeta and 13 Jbeta primers. TCRdb's table, derived via immunoSEQ multiplex PCR, lists solely in-frame clones and lacks some. The sample shows about 55,000 clones, roughly 77% of them seen only once. A note on this clone: Its antigen remains unidentified.

CDR3 length: 12 amino acids. Between the trimmed V and J ends, which lost 4 bases and 7 bases, there was a span of 10 bases. In germline, CDR1 is SEHNR, CDR2 FQNEAQ (reference sequence). Study-wide findings and caveats: TCR beta sequences reportedly predicted the HLA-A and HLA-B alleles of most subjects accurately.

The clonotype comes from a female donor in good health and CMV-seronegative. Sequencing input: PBMCs. J is TRBJ2-5 and V is TRBV7-9; a weak D match, TRBD2 (5 bases). CDR3 coding DNA: TGTGCCAGCAGCTCTGGGGAGCGGACCCAGTACTTC. It codes for CASSSGERTQYF.